These 25 T cell receptor beta chains share one sample of origin, sequenced in a study of T cells in Graves' hyperthyroidism and ophthalmopathy. Regions amplified from RNA transcripts were the TCR beta CDR3 regions. Researchers ran a first-round RT-PCR on the TCR CDR3 using the HTBI primer set. Using its own MiXCR run on the multiplex PCR reads, TCRdb lists one record per CDR3 protein. This sample has 300,000 to 350,000 distinct CDR3 sequences; roughly 18% occur once, and the top ten carry about 49%. The sequenced material came from blood. The receptors derive from a woman in her forties or fifties with Graves' hyperthyroidism.

This clonotype was counted only a few times. The chain uses TRBV7-9 and TRBJ2-7; 8 nucleotides agree with TRBD2. Germline lookup yields CDR1 SEHNR and CDR2 FQNEAQ (reference sequence). The CDR3 totals 17 residues. J lost 0 bases, V lost 3 bases, and 10 bases had no gene match. The CDR3 is CASSFSTSGPSSYEQYF. CDR3 nucleotides: TGTGCCAGCAGCTTCTCAACTAGCGGCCCGAGCTCCTACGAGCAGTACTTC.

This chain joins TRBV3-1 and TRBJ2-3; the match to TRBD2 covers 7 bases. Germline V lookup: CDR1 LGHDT, CDR2 YNNKEL (reference sequence). V lost 6 bases to trimming and J lost 4 bases; unmatched junction nucleotides: 4. The CDR3 has 13 residues. CDR3 DNA: TGTGCCAGCAGACGCGGGAGCTCAGATACGCAGTATTTT. Its protein product is CASRRGSSDTQYF.

The table lists this clonotype with a few counts. The chain joins TRBV4-1 to TRBJ1-4, with 10 positions matching TRBD1. The CDR3 covers 18 residues. V shed 3 bases and J 8 bases; nucleotides not matched to a gene: 15. CDR1 MGHRA and CDR2 YSYEKL come from the germline V gene. Here the CDR3 reads CASSHSPGDRGLLEKLFF. The CDR3 DNA reads TGCGCCAGCAGCCATTCCCCAGGAGACAGGGGGCTTTTGGAAAAACTGTTTTTT.

This clonotype was recorded at least ten times. The rearrangement joins TRBV6-1 to TRBJ1-1; D uncertain. Germline V gene data show CDR1 as MNHNS and CDR2 as SASEGT. The length of the CDR3 is 13 residues. V lost 5 bases, J lost 2 bases, and 9 bases lay in between. CDR3 sequence: CASSSKGNTEAFF. CDR3 coding DNA: TGTGCCAGCAGTTCTAAGGGAAACACTGAAGCTTTCTTT.

There are many counts of this clonotype. The J gene is TRBJ2-3, the V gene TRBV5-4; 7 bases agree with TRBD2. This CDR3 spans 16 amino acids. Unmatched junction bases numbered 9, after V lost 5 bases and J lost 0 bases. The germline V gene encodes CDR1 SGHNT and CDR2 YYREEE (reference sequence). The CDR3 sequence is CASSPDGGGSTDTQYF. CDR3 nucleotides: TGTGCCAGCAGTCCCGATGGGGGGGGGAGCACAGATACGCAGTATTTT.

The J gene is TRBJ2-1, the V gene TRBV7-3; 7 nucleotides line up with TRBD1. The germline gives CDR1 SGHTA, CDR2 FQGTGA. After removal of 5 bases from V and 9 bases from J, the junction contained 7 bases not matched to a gene. There are 13 residues in the CDR3. CDR3 residues: CASSPPGDSEQFF. DNA of the CDR3: TGTGCCAGCAGCCCCCCAGGGGACAGTGAGCAGTTCTTC. Together with reference TRBV7-3 and TRBJ2-1, the CDR3 gives the full variable domain: GAGVSQTPSNKVTEKGKYVELRCDPISGHTALYWYRQSLGQGPEFLIYFQGTGAADDSGLPNDRFFAVRPEGSVSTLKIQRTERGDSAVYLCASSPPGDSEQFFGPGTRLTVL.

This clonotype was counted between two and nine times. The V gene is TRBV2, the J gene TRBJ2-4; D might be TRBD1 (5 bases). The CDR3 totals 13 residues. In germline, CDR1 is SNHLY, CDR2 FYNNEI. V was cut by 4 bases and J by 3 bases, with 7 bases left in between. CDR3 nucleotide sequence: TGTGCCAGCAGTGGACAGTTCAAAAACATTCAGTACTTC. Its protein product is CASSGQFKNIQYF.

This clonotype has just a few counts. This chain joins TRBV6-1 and TRBJ2-2; TRBD1 might be the D (6 bases). Germline values: CDR1 MNHNS, CDR2 SASEGT. This CDR3 is built from 14 residues. Trimming shortened V by 5 bases and J by 4 bases, and 11 bases separated the two germline ends. DNA for the CDR3: TGTGCCAGCAGTTGGACGACAGGCACCGGGGAGCTGTTTTTT. It translates to CASSWTTGTGELFF.

Ten or more counts support this clonotype. CDR3 bases: TGTGCCAGCAGTTCCCAGGGGGGCAGCTCCTACGAGCAGTACTTC. Translation: CASSSQGGSSYEQYF. The chain combines TRBV28 with TRBJ2-7; tentative D call: TRBD1 (7 bases). Between the trimmed V and J ends, which lost 4 bases and 0 bases, there was a span of 13 bases. The germline gives CDR1 MDHEN, CDR2 SYDVKM. The CDR3 is 15 amino acids.

This clonotype was picked up many times. The chain joins TRBV28 to TRBJ2-1; 7 positions agree with TRBD1. This CDR3 is 15 amino acids long. Germline V CDR1 and CDR2: MDHEN, SYDVKM. V trimming: 8 bases; J trimming: 1 base; junction bases outside the gene matches: 8. CDR3 amino acids: CASGPDRSSYNEQFF. Written as DNA, the CDR3 is TGTGCCAGCGGCCCGGACAGGTCATCCTACAATGAGCAGTTCTTC.

The chain links TRBV10-3 to TRBJ2-2; no clear D gene. This CDR3 region has 15 residues. V was shortened by 0 bases and J by 1 base, with 6 bases between the two germline ends. Germline V lookup: CDR1 ENHRY, CDR2 SYGVKD. The CDR3 sequence is CAISESLENTGELFF. Written as DNA, the CDR3 is TGTGCCATCAGTGAGTCATTAGAGAACACCGGGGAGCTGTTTTTT.

This chain connects TRBV5-1 to TRBJ2-3, with a possible D match to TRBD2 (5 bases). The germline V gene has CDR1 SGHRS and CDR2 YFSETQ. Deletions cut 0 bases from V and 4 bases from J, with 9 bases between. The CDR3 spans 14 residues. The CDR3 DNA is TGCGCCAGCAGCTTGGTGGCGGGTTCAGATACGCAGTATTTT. Its translation is CASSLVAGSDTQYF.

This clonotype was recorded at least ten times. The rearrangement uses TRBV7-8 and TRBJ1-2; 7 nucleotides line up with TRBD1. Germline CDR1 and CDR2: SGHVS and FQNEAQ. Trimming removed 1 base from V and 2 bases from J; junction bases left unmatched: 4. This CDR3 region has 15 residues. The CDR3 nucleotides are TGTGCCAGCAGCTTAGACCTACAGGGGAACTATGGCTACACCTTC. Protein product: CASSLDLQGNYGYTF. Complete variable domain (other parts from reference TRBV7-8 and TRBJ1-2): GAGVSQSPRYKVAKRGQDVALRCDPISGHVSLFWYQQALGQGPEFLTYFQNEAQLDKSGLPSDRFFAERPEGSVSTLKIQRTQQEDSAVYLCASSLDLQGNYGYTFGSGTRLTVV.

This clonotype was recorded a few times. The rearrangement joins TRBV11-2 to TRBJ2-5; weak D call: TRBD2 (5 bases). The V gene's germline CDR1 is SGHAT and CDR2 FQNNGV. V lost 3 bases and J lost 3, with 14 bases in between. This CDR3 spans 15 amino acids. The CDR3 DNA reads as TGTGCCAGCAGCTTTCTTGGACTCCAAAAAGAGACCCAGTACTTC. Amino acid sequence: CASSFLGLQKETQYF. Full variable domain (remainder filled in from reference TRBV11-2 and TRBJ2-5): EAGVAQSPRYKIIEKRQSVAFWCNPISGHATLYWYQQILGQGPKLLIQFQNNGVVDDSQLPKDRFSAERLKGVDSTLKIQPAKLEDSAVYLCASSFLGLQKETQYFGPGTRLLVL.

This clonotype has a count of ten or more. The genes are TRBV6-2 or TRBV6-3 and TRBJ2-7; D gene ambiguous. The germline V gene encodes CDR1 MNHEY and CDR2 SVGEGT. The CDR3 length is 16 residues. The germline V and J ends were trimmed by 5 bases and 0 bases, with 17 bases remaining between them. DNA of the CDR3: TGTGCCAGCAGTGACGTCTTGGGTAGGAGCTCCTACGAGCAGTACGTC. The encoded protein is CASSDVLGRSSYEQYV.

Many counts were recorded for this clonotype. The genes are TRBV28 and TRBJ1-1; 8 bases match TRBD1. This CDR3 has 14 residues. V lost 6 bases to trimming and J lost 3 bases; unmatched junction nucleotides: 6. Germline assignment: CDR1 MDHEN and CDR2 SYDVKM. The CDR3 sequence is CASSQGTGDTEAFF. The DNA for the CDR3 is TGTGCCAGCAGCCAAGGGACAGGCGACACTGAAGCTTTCTTT.

Only one count was recorded for this clonotype. V is TRBV10-3 and J is TRBJ2-2; D not resolved. CDR1 and CDR2 from the germline V gene are ENHRY and SYGVKD. This CDR3 spans 12 amino acids. The V and J ends lost 8 bases and 5 bases respectively, with 9 bases between them. CDR3 protein: CAISAQTGELFF. CDR3 in DNA: TGTGCCATCTCAGCGCAGACCGGGGAGCTGTTTTTT.

About this clonotype itself: This may stem from a read error, because a much larger clone lies one nucleotide away. The gene calls are TRBV12-3 or TRBV12-4 and TRBJ1-1; D is undetermined. Trimming cost V 6 bases and J 11 bases, with 4 bases left between them. The CDR3 loop spans 8 amino acids. The CDR3 loop reads CASSDAFF. The DNA for the CDR3 is TGTGCCAGCAGCGATGCTTTCTTT.

This clonotype showed up just a few times. The chain employs TRBV6-1 and TRBJ2-1; TRBD2 aligns across 13 bases. V shed 6 bases, J shed 4 bases, and the junction held 6 bases outside the gene matches. The CDR3 is made up of 16 amino acids. Per the germline V gene, CDR1 is MNHNS and CDR2 is SASEGT. The CDR3 coding sequence is TGTGCCAGCAGCTCACCGGGACTAGCGGGGTACAATGAGCAGTTCTTC. Protein sequence: CASSSPGLAGYNEQFF.

A note on this clonotype: Germline is not matched at one junction end, which may reflect a read error. The chain links TRBV24-1 to TRBJ2-1; no clear D gene. Germline V gives CDR1 KGHDR, CDR2 SFDVKD. CDR3 length: 14 amino acids. The CDR3 nucleotides are TGTGCCACCAGTGATACCGGACGGGTCAATGAGCAGTCCTTC. Its protein product is CATSDTGRVNEQSF.

V and J are TRBV12-3 or TRBV12-4 and TRBJ2-2, with D unresolved. V dropped 5 bases and J dropped 6 bases, with 10 bases sitting between them. CDR3 length equals 13 residues. CDR3 DNA sequence: TGTGCCAGCAGTGCAGAGGTGGCCGGGGAGCTGTTTTTT. It encodes CASSAEVAGELFF.

The chain employs TRBV6-5 and TRBJ2-1, with 9 bases aligning to TRBD2. Germline V CDR1 and CDR2: MNHEY, SVGAGI. The V and J ends lost 0 bases and 7 bases, in that order; junction bases with no gene match: 1. This CDR3 spans 14 amino acids. The CDR3 reads CASSYSGLANEQFF. The CDR3 coding sequence is TGTGCCAGCAGTTACTCGGGACTAGCAAATGAGCAGTTCTTC.

This clonotype showed up just a few times. This chain links TRBV6-2 or TRBV6-3 with TRBJ2-3; tentatively, D is TRBD2 (5 bases). CDR1 and CDR2 from the germline V gene are MNHEY and SVGEGT. Trimming stripped 6 bases from V and 7 bases from J, with 14 bases between. This CDR3 comprises 13 residues. DNA of the CDR3: TGTGCCAGCAGACCTCCGTCCGGGAATACGCAGTATTTT. It is translated as CASRPPSGNTQYF.

This clonotype was detected ten times or more. The chain has TRBV15 and TRBJ1-1; maybe TRBD1 (5 bases). Looked up from germline, CDR1 is LNHNV and CDR2 is YYDKDF (reference sequence). This CDR3 contains 18 residues. The germline V and J ends were trimmed by 0 bases and 4 bases, with 21 bases remaining between them. The CDR3 here is CATSRDPGDLQMGTEAFF. CDR3 bases: TGTGCCACCAGCAGAGATCCTGGGGACCTCCAAATGGGCACTGAAGCTTTCTTT. The full variable domain, with the rest looked up from reference TRBV15 and TRBJ1-1, is DAMVIQNPRYQVTQFGKPVTLSCSQTLNHNVMYWYQQKSSQAPKLLFHYYDKDFNNEADTPDNFQSRRPNTSFCFLDIRSPGLGDTAMYLCATSRDPGDLQMGTEAFFGQGTRLTVV.

This clonotype has only a few counts. This chain connects TRBV29-1 to TRBJ1-1; D might be TRBD1 (5 bases). V lost 3 bases, J lost 0 bases, and 8 bases lay in between. Looked up from germline, CDR1 is SQVTM and CDR2 is ANQGSEA. The CDR3 is 13 residues long. The CDR3 loop is CSVEGRVNTEAFF. Written as DNA, the CDR3 is TGCAGCGTTGAGGGCAGGGTGAACACTGAAGCTTTCTTT.